The TCR beta chain under discussion was sequenced for a study of metastatic and nonmetastatic thyroid tumors. TCRdb reprocessed the PCR reads via MiXCR. The sample carries tens of thousands of clones, more than 35% recorded once. This clone was detected only a few times. Thyroid surgery took place with no prior treatment in any patient. Germline CDR1 reads SGHKS; CDR2 reads YYEKEE (reference sequence). The CDR3 consists of 14 residues. Trimming shortened V by 0 bases and J by 3 bases, and 9 bases separated the two germline ends. The sequencing sample was made of tumor tissue. The chain employs TRBV5-5 and TRBJ1-2, with D unresolved. The clonotype was recovered from a female donor with papillary thyroid cancer or a benign thyroid nodule (not recorded which). Some clones in this sample may be carry-over from other donors' samples. CDR3 in DNA: TGTGCCAGCAGCTTGGGAATGATGGACTATGGCTACACCTTC. It codes for CASSLGMMDYGYTF.